What follows are 21 T cell receptor beta chains derived from one specimen sequenced in a study of cytomegalovirus exposure and HLA in healthy donors. PCR primers comprised 60 Vbeta and 13 Jbeta primers. Sequencing used immunoSEQ multiplex PCR; TCRdb keeps in-frame clones, though not all of them. The sample holds fewer than 200,000 clones, approximately 84% seen once. The sequenced material came from PBMCs. These receptors were obtained from a woman in her forties or fifties in good health and CMV-seropositive.

The chain uses TRBV6-4 and TRBJ2-3; the match to TRBD2 covers 12 bases. Germline assignment: CDR1 MRHNA and CDR2 SNTAGT. The trim removed 0 bases at V and 4 bases at J, leaving 2 bases unmatched. This CDR3 is 16 amino acids long. The CDR3 protein is CASSDSASGGADTQYF. In DNA form, the CDR3 reads TGTGCCAGCAGTGACTCAGCTAGCGGGGGGGCAGATACGCAGTATTTT.

CDR3 sequence: CSVEGGTHYEQYF. CDR3 nucleotides: TGCAGCGTTGAAGGCGGGACCCATTACGAGCAGTACTTC. The gene calls are TRBV29-1 and TRBJ2-7; tentative D call: TRBD2 (6 bases). The CDR3 sequence is 13 residues long. Trimming removed 1 base from V and 4 bases from J, with 11 bases in between. The germline CDR1 and CDR2 sequences are SQVTM and ANQGSEA.

This chain links TRBV27 with TRBJ2-7; 14 positions agree with TRBD2. Germline assignment: CDR1 MNHEY and CDR2 SMNVEV (reference sequence). V dropped 5 bases and J dropped 6; count of bases not matched to a gene: 12. This CDR3 spans 17 amino acids. The CDR3 DNA reads TGTGCCAGCAGTAGGGGGGGACTAGCGGGAGTATACTCCGAGCAGTACTTC. Its protein is CASSRGGLAGVYSEQYF.

This clone has just a few counts. The chain combines TRBV7-2 with TRBJ1-1; 9 nucleotides match TRBD1. The CDR3 loop spans 15 amino acids. Germline CDR1 reads SGHTA; CDR2 reads FQGNSA. The trim removed 5 bases at V and 4 bases at J, leaving 8 bases unmatched. CDR3 bases: TGTGCCAGCAGCCCTCCGGGACAGGGCTTCACTGAAGCTTTCTTT. Translating gives CASSPPGQGFTEAFF.

The chain recombines TRBV27 with TRBJ1-3, with TRBD1 matching over 10 bases. V dropped 2 bases and J dropped 4; count of bases not matched to a gene: 11. Germline assignment: CDR1 MNHEY and CDR2 SMNVEV (reference sequence). The CDR3 is made up of 18 amino acids. This CDR3 is CASSLRAVGTGVGNTIYF. Written as DNA, the CDR3 is TGTGCCAGCAGTTTACGGGCTGTAGGGACAGGGGTAGGAAACACCATATATTTT.

This chain uses TRBV7-9 with TRBJ1-1; D is perhaps TRBD1 (6 bases). Germline V gene data show CDR1 as SEHNR and CDR2 as FQNEAQ (reference sequence). V was cut by 1 base and J by 4 bases, with 13 bases left in between. The CDR3 length is 15 residues. CDR3 DNA sequence: TGTGCCAGCAGCTTAGAGAGGGGAGGGGGCACTGAAGCTTTCTTT. It translates to CASSLERGGGTEAFF.

The CDR3 spells CASSRRTGRLFF. The CDR3 coding sequence is TGCGCCAGCAGCAGGCGGACAGGTCGTCTGTTTTTT. The chain links TRBV5-1 to TRBJ2-2; 7 bases agree with TRBD1. V dropped 4 bases and J dropped 14; count of bases not matched to a gene: 8. The CDR3 contains 12 residues. CDR1 SGHRS and CDR2 YFSETQ come from the germline V gene.

The chain recombines TRBV7-3 with TRBJ1-4, with D maybe TRBD1 (5 bases). This CDR3 has 15 amino acids. Germline V gene data show CDR1 as SGHTA and CDR2 as FQGTGA. Trimming took 2 bases from V and 7 from J, leaving 14 bases between them. The CDR3 loop reads CASSLSPGEGEKLFF. The CDR3, as DNA: TGTGCCAGCAGCTTATCCCCGGGGGAAGGTGAAAAACTGTTTTTT.

The V gene is TRBV28, the J gene TRBJ1-1; the match to TRBD1 covers 7 bases. The ends lost 4 bases at V and 1 base at J; junction bases unmatched: 3. The CDR3 has 14 residues. Germline V gives CDR1 MDHEN, CDR2 SYDVKM. CDR3 amino acids: CASSSPGGNTEAFF. The CDR3 DNA sequence: TGTGCCAGCAGTTCCCCAGGGGGGAACACTGAAGCTTTCTTT. Together with reference TRBV28 and TRBJ1-1, the CDR3 gives the full variable domain: DVKVTQSSRYLVKRTGEKVFLECVQDMDHENMFWYRQDPGLGLRLIYFSYDVKMKEKGDIPEGYSVSREKKERFSLILESASTNQTSMYLCASSSPGGNTEAFFGQGTRLTVV.

This rearrangement joins TRBV19 to TRBJ2-7, with D possibly matching TRBD1 (6 bases). The CDR3 has 16 amino acids. The ends were cut back, 5 bases at V and 3 bases at J, with 20 bases in the middle. The germline V gene encodes CDR1 LNHDA and CDR2 SQIVND (reference sequence). The CDR3 here is CASSPSGGMIGYEQYF. The CDR3 DNA reads TGTGCCAGTAGTCCATCTGGGGGCATGATTGGCTACGAGCAGTACTTC.

This clone occurred a few times. J is TRBJ1-1 and V is TRBV9; 8 positions match TRBD1. V lost 2 bases and J lost 3; bases outside the gene matches: 6. Germline CDR1 reads SGDLS; CDR2 reads YYNGEE. The CDR3 has 15 amino acids. The CDR3 DNA reads TGTGCCAGCAGCGTTACAGGGGGAAGGGACACTGAAGCTTTCTTT. It yields the protein CASSVTGGRDTEAFF.

This clone occurred a few times. The J gene is TRBJ2-6, the V gene TRBV28; D is possibly TRBD2 (6 bases). Trimming took off 4 bases at V and 3 bases at J, with 7 bases between the two ends. CDR1 MDHEN and CDR2 SYDVKM come from the germline V gene. The CDR3 runs 14 residues. CDR3 sequence: CASSWEVGANVLTF. DNA for the CDR3: TGTGCCAGCAGTTGGGAGGTTGGGGCCAACGTCCTGACTTTC.

V is TRBV5-1 and J is TRBJ1-2; D is possibly TRBD1 (6 bases). Trimming removed 4 bases from V and 4 bases from J, with 20 bases in between. Germline assignment: CDR1 SGHRS and CDR2 YFSETQ. The CDR3 is made up of 16 amino acids. This CDR3 reads CASSLTGQRGPYGYTF. The CDR3 DNA sequence: TGCGCCAGCAGCCTTACCGGACAGCGGGGACCCTATGGCTACACCTTC.

The chain has TRBV7-3 and TRBJ1-2; a possible D gene is TRBD1 (6 bases). In germline, CDR1 is SGHTA, CDR2 FQGTGA. This CDR3 contains 13 residues. V dropped 4 bases and J dropped 8 bases, with 14 bases sitting between them. The DNA for the CDR3 is TGTGCCAGCAGCTCCTCAGGGGTGCGGGGCTACACCTTC. It specifies CASSSSGVRGYTF.

The genes are TRBV2 and TRBJ2-3; 11 bases map to TRBD2. The CDR3 has 15 amino acids. Germline V gene lookup returns CDR1 SNHLY and CDR2 FYNNEI. The trim removed 4 bases at V and 1 base at J, leaving 1 base unmatched. The CDR3 DNA is TGTGCCAGCAGTGTGACTAGCGGGGGCACAGATACGCAGTATTTT. This codes for CASSVTSGGTDTQYF.

The chain couples TRBV6-1 to TRBJ2-6; 9 bases match TRBD2. The V segment lost 3 bases and the J segment 4 bases; nucleotides outside the gene matches: 13. Germline CDR1 and CDR2: MNHNS and SASEGT. The length of the CDR3 is 19 residues. For the CDR3, the DNA is TGTGCCAGCAGTGAGGGAGGCGGGAGGGCCTTTCCCGGGGCCAACGTCCTGACTTTC. This sequence encodes CASSEGGGRAFPGANVLTF.

The V and J genes are TRBV5-1 and TRBJ2-7; D is unclear. The CDR3 spans 14 residues. The germline V and J ends were trimmed by 4 bases and 2 bases, with 13 bases remaining between them. CDR1 and CDR2 (germline): SGHRS, YFSETQ. As DNA, the CDR3 is TGCGCCAGCAGCCGTAAAGAGTTACCCTACGAGCAGTACTTC. Its translation: CASSRKELPYEQYF.

In its sample, this clone was seen once. The chain employs TRBV5-4 and TRBJ2-5; possible D gene TRBD2, 6 bases. Gene TRBJ2-7 matches the end of the DNA better, so the J call may be wrong. This CDR3 is built from 14 residues. Germline-derived CDR1 and CDR2 are SGHNT and YYREEE (reference sequence). CDR3 amino acids: CASSLSGGLDEQYF. CDR3 DNA: TGTGCCAGCAGCTTATCCGGGGGACTCGACGAGCAGTACTTC.

The gene calls are TRBV6-6 and TRBJ1-5; 9 bases fit TRBD1. In germline, CDR1 is MNHNY, CDR2 SVGAGI (reference sequence). V lost 0 bases, J lost 5 bases, and 2 bases stayed unmatched. The CDR3 contains 15 residues. CDR3 DNA sequence: TGTGCCAGCAGTTACTCGGGACAGGGAGATCAGCCCCAGCATTTT. Translated, it gives CASSYSGQGDQPQHF.

The gene calls are TRBV4-2 and TRBJ2-3, with TRBD2 matching over 12 bases. The CDR3 spans 16 residues. Germline-derived CDR1 and CDR2 are LGHNA and YNFKEQ. J lost 2 bases, V lost 4 bases, and 4 bases had no gene match. In DNA, the CDR3 is TGTGCCAGCAGCCTTCGGACTAGCGGGGACACAGATACGCAGTATTTT. Its translation is CASSLRTSGDTDTQYF.

The chain recombines TRBV19 with TRBJ1-4; D is possibly TRBD1 (5 bases). This CDR3 contains 14 residues. V was cut by 6 bases and J by 3 bases, with 11 bases left in between. Germline V gene data show CDR1 as LNHDA and CDR2 as SQIVND (reference sequence). In nucleotides, the CDR3 is TGTGCCAGTAGGGCAGGAGGGGCTAATGAAAAACTGTTTTTT. Its protein product is CASRAGGANEKLFF.